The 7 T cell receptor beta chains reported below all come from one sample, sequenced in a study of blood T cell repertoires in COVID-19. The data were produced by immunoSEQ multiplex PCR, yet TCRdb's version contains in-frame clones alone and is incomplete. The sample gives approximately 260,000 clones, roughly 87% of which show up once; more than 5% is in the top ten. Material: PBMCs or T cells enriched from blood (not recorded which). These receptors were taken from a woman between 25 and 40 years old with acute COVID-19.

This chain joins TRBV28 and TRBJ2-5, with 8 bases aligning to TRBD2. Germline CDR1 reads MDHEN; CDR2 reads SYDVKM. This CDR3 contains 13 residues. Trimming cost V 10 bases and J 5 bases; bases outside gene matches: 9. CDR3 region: CATSGGAGETQYF. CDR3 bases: TGTGCCACCTCGGGAGGGGCGGGGGAGACCCAGTACTTC.

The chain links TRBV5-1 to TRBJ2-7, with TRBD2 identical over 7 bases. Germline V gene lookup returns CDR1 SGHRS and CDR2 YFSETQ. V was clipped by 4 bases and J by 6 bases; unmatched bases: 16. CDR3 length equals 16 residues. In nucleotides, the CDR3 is TGCGCCAGCAGCCCAAGCGACGCGGGAGTGCAGGTCGAGCAGTACTTC. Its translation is CASSPSDAGVQVEQYF.

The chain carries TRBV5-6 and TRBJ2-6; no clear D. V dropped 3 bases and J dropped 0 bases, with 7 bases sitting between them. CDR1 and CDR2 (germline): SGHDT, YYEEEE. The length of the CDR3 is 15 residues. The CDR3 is CASSSDNSGANVLTF. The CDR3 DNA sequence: TGTGCCAGCAGCTCCGACAACTCTGGGGCCAACGTCCTGACTTTC.

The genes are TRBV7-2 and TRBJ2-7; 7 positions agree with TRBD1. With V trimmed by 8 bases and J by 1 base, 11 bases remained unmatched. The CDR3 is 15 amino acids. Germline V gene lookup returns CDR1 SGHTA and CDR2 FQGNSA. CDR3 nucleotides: TGTGCCAGCGCCCCGTTTTCGGGACAGTCCTACGAGCAGTACTTC. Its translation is CASAPFSGQSYEQYF.

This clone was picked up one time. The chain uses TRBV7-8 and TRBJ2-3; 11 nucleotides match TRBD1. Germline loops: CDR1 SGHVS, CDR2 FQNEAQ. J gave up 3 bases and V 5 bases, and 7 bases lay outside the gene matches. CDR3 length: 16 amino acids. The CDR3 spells CASSPPGQGGTDTQYF. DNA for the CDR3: TGTGCCAGCAGCCCCCCGGGACAGGGGGGGACAGATACGCAGTATTTT.

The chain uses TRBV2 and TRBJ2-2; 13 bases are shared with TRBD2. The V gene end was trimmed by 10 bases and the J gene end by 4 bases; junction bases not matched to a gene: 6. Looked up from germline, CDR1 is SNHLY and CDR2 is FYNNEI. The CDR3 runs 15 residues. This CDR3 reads CATKGTSGTTGELFF. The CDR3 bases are TGTGCCACCAAAGGGACTAGCGGGACCACCGGGGAGCTGTTTTTT.

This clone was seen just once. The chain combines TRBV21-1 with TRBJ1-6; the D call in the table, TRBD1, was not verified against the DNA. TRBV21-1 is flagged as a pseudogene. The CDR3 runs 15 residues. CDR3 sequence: CASSKANRYNSPLHF. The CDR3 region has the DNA TGTGCCAGCAGCAAAGCCAACAGATATAATTCACCCCTCCACTTT.